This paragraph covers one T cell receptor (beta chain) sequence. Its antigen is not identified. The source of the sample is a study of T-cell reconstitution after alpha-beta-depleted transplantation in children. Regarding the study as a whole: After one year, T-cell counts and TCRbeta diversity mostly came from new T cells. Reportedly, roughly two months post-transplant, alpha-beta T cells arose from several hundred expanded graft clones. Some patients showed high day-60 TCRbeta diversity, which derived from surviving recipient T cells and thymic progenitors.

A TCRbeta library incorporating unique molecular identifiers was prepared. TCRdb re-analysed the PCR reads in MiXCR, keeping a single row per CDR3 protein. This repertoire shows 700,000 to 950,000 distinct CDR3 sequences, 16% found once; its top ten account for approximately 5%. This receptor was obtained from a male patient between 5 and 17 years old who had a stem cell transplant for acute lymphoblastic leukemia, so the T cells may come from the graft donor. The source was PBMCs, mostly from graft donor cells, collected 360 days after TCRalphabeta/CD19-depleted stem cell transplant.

In nucleotides, the CDR3 is TGCAGTGCTAGAGCGCTCCCGGGACAGTCCTCCTACGAGCAGTACTTC. This translates into CSARALPGQSSYEQYF. J is TRBJ2-7 and V is TRBV20-1; TRBD1 aligns across 7 bases. Germline V gives CDR1 DFQATT, CDR2 SNEGSKA (reference sequence). The CDR3 spans 16 residues. Trimming took 1 base from V and 0 from J; bases not matched to a gene: 9.